These 30 T cell receptor beta chains were all obtained from the same sample, sequenced in a study of CD8+ T cells in alopecia areata. Treatment in this sample: oral pan-JAK inhibitor, 5-10 mg twice daily. RNA extraction and reverse transcription yielded cDNA as sequencing template. Repertoires were generated with immunoSEQ multiplex PCR, while TCRdb's copy carries only in-frame clones and drops some. The table lists under 95,000 clones, about 71% of them singletons, with around 16% in the top ten. This material consisted of CD8+ T cells sorted from blood, taken at week 44, from a patient treated with tofacitinib. The receptors were sampled from a human donor with alopecia areata.

This clone has more than one count but fewer than ten. The rearrangement uses TRBV2 and TRBJ2-3, with D hard to call. There are 16 residues in the CDR3. Trimming shortened V by 0 bases and J by 0 bases, and 10 bases separated the two germline ends. The V gene's germline CDR1 is SNHLY and CDR2 FYNNEI. CDR3 sequence: CASSEARRPSTDTQYF. CDR3 nucleotides: TGTGCCAGCAGTGAAGCCCGGCGGCCTAGCACAGATACGCAGTATTTT.

This clone was seen more than once but under ten times. V is TRBV7-8 and J is TRBJ2-7, with 8 bases that match TRBD2. Germline CDR1 SGHVS, CDR2 FQNEAQ. This CDR3 is 15 amino acids long. Trimming took 6 bases from V and 5 from J; bases not matched to a gene: 12. The CDR3 region is CASSPPPGGWDEQYF. The CDR3 DNA sequence: TGTGCCAGCAGTCCCCCCCCGGGGGGGTGGGACGAGCAGTACTTC.

The chain joins TRBV5-1 to TRBJ2-7, with D tentatively TRBD1 (6 bases). The germline V and J ends were trimmed by 0 bases and 3 bases, with 13 bases remaining between them. This CDR3 is 15 amino acids long. Germline assignment: CDR1 SGHRS and CDR2 YFSETQ. CDR3 in amino acids: CASSLESVRGYEQYF. As DNA, the CDR3 is TGCGCCAGCAGCTTGGAATCGGTCAGGGGCTACGAGCAGTACTTC.

The rearrangement joins TRBV9 to TRBJ2-2; 8 bases fit TRBD2. Per the germline V gene, CDR1 is SGDLS and CDR2 is YYNGEE. Trimming removed 3 bases from V and 5 bases from J; junction bases left unmatched: 6. The CDR3 has 15 residues. DNA for the CDR3: TGTGCCAGCAGCGCCTCCGGGACTAGTACCGGGGAGCTGTTTTTT. Protein product: CASSASGTSTGELFF.

This rearrangement joins TRBV2 to TRBJ2-4; a weak D match, TRBD2 (7 bases). Germline CDR1 is SNHLY and CDR2 is FYNNEI. CDR3 size: 16 residues. The V and J ends lost 1 base and 4 bases respectively, with 14 bases between them. The CDR3 loop reads CASSEGGEGTKNIQYF. DNA of the CDR3: TGTGCCAGCAGTGAAGGCGGGGAGGGGACAAAAAACATTCAGTACTTC.

The chain couples TRBV7-2 to TRBJ2-7, with TRBD2 identical over 8 bases. Germline V gene sequence: CDR1 SGHTA, CDR2 FQGNSA. V was pared by 1 base and J by 4 bases, with 3 bases of the junction left unmatched. The CDR3 has 14 residues. The DNA of the CDR3 is TGTGCCAGCAGCTTAGGCGGGGGGTATTACGAGCAGTACTTC. Residues: CASSLGGGYYEQYF.

The J gene is TRBJ2-2, the V gene TRBV27; D is tentatively TRBD1 or TRBD2 (5 bases each). This CDR3 comprises 12 residues. Germline loops: CDR1 MNHEY, CDR2 SMNVEV (reference sequence). The ends were cut back, 2 bases at V and 7 bases at J, with 5 bases in the middle. The CDR3 reads CASSLGGGELFF. As DNA, the CDR3 is TGTGCCAGCAGTTTAGGGGGCGGGGAGCTGTTTTTT.

The chain couples TRBV10-3 to TRBJ2-3; 8 nucleotides align to TRBD2. Germline CDR1 ENHRY, CDR2 SYGVKD. CDR3 length: 15 residues. V was clipped by 7 bases and J by 0 bases; unmatched bases: 6. CDR3 amino acids: CAITGSGESTDTQYF. In DNA, the CDR3 is TGTGCCATCACGGGTAGCGGGGAGAGCACAGATACGCAGTATTTT.

Only a few counts were recorded for this clone. The chain links TRBV4-3 to TRBJ2-1; D might be TRBD1 (5 bases). The germline V and J ends were trimmed by 4 bases and 2 bases, with 15 bases remaining between them. This CDR3 region has 16 residues. Germline V CDR1 and CDR2: LGHNA, YSLEER. The CDR3 here is CASSPSSGAAYNEQFF. Here the CDR3 DNA reads TGCGCCAGCAGCCCCTCGTCTGGGGCAGCCTACAATGAGCAGTTCTTC.

A few counts support this clone. The chain joins TRBV14 to TRBJ2-1; 10 bases fit TRBD2. Germline V lookup: CDR1 SGHDN, CDR2 FVKESK. The trim removed 4 bases at V and 3 bases at J, leaving 9 bases unmatched. CDR3 length equals 17 residues. CDR3 amino acids: CASSPLPGTSVYNEQFF. CDR3 in DNA: TGTGCCAGCAGCCCCCTACCCGGGACTAGCGTCTACAATGAGCAGTTCTTC.

The chain employs TRBV7-7 and TRBJ2-7, with D possibly being TRBD1 or TRBD2 (6 bases each). The CDR3 spans 13 residues. Trimming cost V 4 bases and J 4 bases, with 11 bases left between them. Germline V gene data show CDR1 as SSHAT and CDR2 as FNYEAQ (reference sequence). Here the CDR3 DNA reads TGTGCCAGCAGCTCCGGGGGCGGTTACGAGCAGTACTTC. Protein product: CASSSGGGYEQYF.

J is TRBJ1-2 and V is TRBV11-2; D call uncertain. V lost 5 bases to trimming and J lost 5 bases, with 6 bases between them. This CDR3 is built from 11 residues. Germline CDR1 is SGHAT and CDR2 is FQNNGV. The CDR3 coding sequence is TGTGCCAGCAGCCAGAATTATGGCTACACCTTC. Protein: CASSQNYGYTF.

This clone came up a few times. V gene TRBV29-1 combines with J gene TRBJ2-4, with TRBD1 identical over 8 bases. The junction had 8 bases not matched to a gene; V was cut back by 1 base and J by 0 bases. The CDR3 consists of 17 residues. Germline values: CDR1 SQVTM, CDR2 ANQGSEA. The CDR3 bases are TGCAGCGTTGAAGCCCCGGACAGGGCACTAGCCAAAAACATTCAGTACTTC. It translates to CSVEAPDRALAKNIQYF. The full variable domain, in which reference TRBV29-1 and TRBJ2-4 provide the parts outside the CDR3, is SAVISQKPSRDICQRGTSLTIQCQVDSQVTMMFWYRQQPGQSLTLIATANQGSEATYESGFVIDKFPISRPNLTFSTLTVSNMSPEDSSIYLCSVEAPDRALAKNIQYFGAGTRLSVL.

In this sample, this clone turned up a few times. This chain links TRBV6-1 with TRBJ2-7; 8 bases are a match to TRBD1. The J segment lost 5 bases and the V segment lost 1 base, leaving 4 bases of the junction unmatched. Per the germline V gene, CDR1 is MNHNS and CDR2 is SASEGT. This CDR3 is 14 amino acids long. CDR3 DNA sequence: TGTGCCAGCAGTGAAGTGGCAGGGGGCGACGAGCAGTACTTC. This encodes CASSEVAGGDEQYF.

The CDR3 nucleotides are TGCGCCAGCAGCTTGGTTGAGGGCGCTAACTATGGCTACACCTTC. Its translation is CASSLVEGANYGYTF. The V call is TRBV5-1, the J call TRBJ1-2; D is uncertain. Trimming left V 0 bases short and J 0 bases short, with 9 bases between. This CDR3 is 15 amino acids long. Germline lookup yields CDR1 SGHRS and CDR2 YFSETQ.

The chain uses TRBV9 and TRBJ1-2; TRBD1 agrees at 8 bases. Trimming at V came to 2 bases and at J to 7 bases, leaving 1 base not matched to a gene. This CDR3 has 12 residues. CDR1 and CDR2 from the germline V gene are SGDLS and YYNGEE. In DNA, the CDR3 is TGTGCCAGCAGCGTTGACAGGGGTGGCTACACCTTC. Encoded protein: CASSVDRGGYTF.

This chain links TRBV2 with TRBJ2-7; D gene uncertain. Looked up from germline, CDR1 is SNHLY and CDR2 is FYNNEI. CDR3 size: 14 residues. With 4 bases removed from V and 0 bases from J, the gap between germline ends came to 10 bases. The CDR3 sequence: CASSAIGFSYEQYF. Here the CDR3 DNA reads TGTGCCAGCAGTGCAATCGGGTTCTCCTACGAGCAGTACTTC.

This chain uses TRBV23-1 with TRBJ1-5, with 8 bases identical to TRBD1. TRBV23-1 has ORF status, its function being uncertain. There are 17 residues in the CDR3. Unmatched junction bases numbered 6, after V lost 2 bases and J lost 0 bases. The CDR3, as DNA: TGCGCCAGCAGTCAACCCGGGACAGGCTATAGCAATCAGCCCCAGCATTTT. Its translation is CASSQPGTGYSNQPQHF.

The sample holds a few counts of this clone. The genes are TRBV2 and TRBJ1-1, with D tentatively TRBD1 (6 bases). V dropped 4 bases and J dropped 4 bases, with 10 bases sitting between them. Germline lookup yields CDR1 SNHLY and CDR2 FYNNEI. The CDR3 runs to 13 residues. In DNA form, the CDR3 reads TGTGCCAGCAGTGCAGGGGTGAGCACTGAAGCTTTCTTT. Its protein is CASSAGVSTEAFF.

The CDR3 DNA is TGTGCCAGCAGCTTTTACAGGAGTACTAGCACAGATACGCAGTATTTT. This sequence encodes CASSFYRSTSTDTQYF. The chain uses TRBV7-2 and TRBJ2-3, with a tentative D call TRBD1 (5 bases). The germline V gene encodes CDR1 SGHTA and CDR2 FQGNSA. V was pared by 3 bases and J by 0 bases, with 13 bases between. This CDR3 is built from 16 residues.

This chain links TRBV5-6 with TRBJ2-7; either TRBD1 or TRBD2 may supply D (5 bases each). Trimming took off 4 bases at V and 0 bases at J, with 11 bases between the two ends. CDR1 is SGHDT and CDR2 is YYEEEE in the germline V gene. This CDR3 comprises 14 residues. The CDR3 coding sequence is TGTGCCAGCAGCCCCGGGACGAGCTCCTACGAGCAGTACTTC. This codes for CASSPGTSSYEQYF.

J is TRBJ2-1 and V is TRBV11-3, with TRBD2 as a possible D gene (6 bases). The CDR3 totals 16 residues. CDR1 and CDR2 from the germline V gene are SGHNT and YENEEA. V was pared by 4 bases and J by 5 bases, with 18 bases between. The CDR3 DNA reads TGTGCCAGCAGCTCCCCCCCCCGGGGGAAGAACAATGAGCAGTTCTTC. This encodes CASSSPPRGKNNEQFF.

The rearrangement joins TRBV6-5 to TRBJ2-1, with D perhaps matching TRBD2 (5 bases). V shed 0 bases and J shed 9 bases, with 9 bases lying between them. The CDR3 spans 13 residues. Per germline, CDR1 MNHEY and CDR2 SVGAGI. CDR3 amino acids: CASSYSRVGEQFF. DNA of the CDR3: TGTGCCAGCAGTTACTCGAGGGTGGGTGAGCAGTTCTTC.

This clone was counted a few times. The chain links TRBV4-3 to TRBJ1-6; no definite D call. Germline lookup yields CDR1 LGHNA and CDR2 YSLEER. V gave up 0 bases and J gave up 5 bases, with 8 bases separating them. The CDR3 has 15 amino acids. The CDR3 loop reads CASSQEPGHNSPLHF. The CDR3 DNA follows: TGCGCCAGCAGCCAAGAGCCCGGACATAATTCACCCCTCCACTTT.

The J gene is TRBJ1-2, the V gene TRBV7-8; the D is unclear. Trimming took off 5 bases at V and 4 bases at J, with 20 bases between the two ends. The CDR3 sequence is 16 residues long. Germline V CDR1 and CDR2: SGHVS, FQNEAQ. The CDR3 coding sequence is TGTGCCAGCAGCCCTATAGTTATAGACCGGGTCTATGGCTACACCTTC. Translation gives CASSPIVIDRVYGYTF.

The chain's CDR3 is CASKPLAGDLDEQFF. In nucleotides, the CDR3 is TGTGCCAGCAAGCCCCTAGCGGGGGACTTGGATGAGCAGTTCTTC. The rearrangement joins TRBV21-1 to TRBJ2-1; TRBD2, as called in the table, went unchecked against the DNA. TRBV21-1 is described as a pseudogene. This CDR3 is 15 amino acids long.

The chain carries TRBV29-1 and TRBJ2-2; TRBD1 matches at 7 bases. J lost 0 bases, V lost 6 bases, and 4 bases had no gene match. Germline assignment: CDR1 SQVTM and CDR2 ANQGSEA. This CDR3 has 14 residues. CDR3 bases: TGCAGCGTACAGGGGCCCGCGAACACCGGGGAGCTGTTTTTT. It codes for CSVQGPANTGELFF.

The genes are TRBV5-5 and TRBJ2-5; D not resolved. The CDR3 is 13 amino acids. The germline V gene has CDR1 SGHKS and CDR2 YYEKEE (reference sequence). Trimming took off 0 bases at V and 5 bases at J, with 8 bases between the two ends. CDR3 bases: TGTGCCAGCAGCTTGGGGGATATGGAGACCCAGTACTTC. Amino acids: CASSLGDMETQYF.

The rearrangement joins TRBV4-3 to TRBJ1-2; 8 bases are shared with TRBD1. Trimming cost V 0 bases and J 0 bases; bases outside gene matches: 6. The CDR3 length is 17 residues. The germline gives CDR1 LGHNA, CDR2 YSLEER. CDR3 amino acids: CASSQDLSGQANYGYTF. CDR3 nucleotides: TGCGCCAGCAGCCAAGATTTGTCGGGACAGGCTAACTATGGCTACACCTTC.

This chain joins TRBV27 and TRBJ2-7; D could derive from TRBD1 or TRBD2 (6 bases each). Germline CDR1 is MNHEY and CDR2 is SMNVEV (reference sequence). This CDR3 spans 11 amino acids. The germline V and J ends were trimmed by 5 bases and 5 bases, with 7 bases remaining between them. The CDR3 loop reads CASSRGHEQYF. DNA of the CDR3: TGTGCCAGCAGTCGGGGGCACGAGCAGTACTTC.